The TCR beta chain described here comes from a study of TIL therapy for anti-PD-1-resistant metastatic lung cancer. On the study more broadly: Tumors had a median PD-L1 proportion score of 5% to 6.5%.

The time point: pre-treatment sample, taken before nivolumab and TIL therapy. Stage 4 NSCLC adults joined between 2017 and 2020. The CDR3 sequence is 13 residues long. Looked up from germline, CDR1 is MDHEN and CDR2 is SYDVKM. V shed 7 bases, J shed 3 bases, and the junction held 2 bases outside the gene matches. This was the immunoSEQ v3 assay. The method was immunoSEQ multiplex PCR; TCRdb's version includes in-frame clones alone and lacks a portion of them. The table lists more than 35,000 clones, about 73% of them singletons. This clonotype was obtained from a person between 25 and 79 years old with non-small cell lung cancer. The sequencing here drew on blood, taken at baseline. This chain links TRBV28 with TRBJ1-2; 10 bases are a match to TRBD1. In DNA, the CDR3 is TGTGCCAGCACCGGGACAGGGGACTATGGCTACACCTTC. Translating it yields CASTGTGDYGYTF.